This T cell receptor (beta chain) was profiled in a study of graft-versus-host responses after intestinal transplantation. Study background: Recipients had multivisceral, liver-intestinal, or isolated intestinal transplants. Broader study findings: Researchers found GvH clones in recipient marrow, and some showed up first in ileum or blood.

This CDR3 contains 13 residues. Trimming shortened V by 9 bases and J by 1 base, and 12 bases separated the two germline ends. Germline CDR1 reads LNHDA; CDR2 reads SQIVND (reference sequence). Clones were sequenced by immunoSEQ multiplex PCR, and TCRdb holds only the in-frame ones, with some missing. Counted here are 15,000 to 20,000 clones, under 75% occurring once; the ten biggest clones make up roughly 8%. This clone turned up a few times. The antigen is undetermined. Tissue from the graft was processed to free its intraepithelial and lamina propria lymphocytes. The input for sequencing was ileum tissue, taken approximately three weeks after intestinal transplant. The TCR comes from a human patient who received an intestinal transplant, so some T cells may come from the graft donor. The J gene is TRBJ2-5, the V gene TRBV19; possible D gene TRBD1, 6 bases. The CDR3 bases are TGTGCCAGCCGGGACACCGCCCAAGAGACCCAGTACTTC. Translating it yields CASRDTAQETQYF. The full variable domain, with the rest looked up from reference TRBV19 and TRBJ2-5, is DGGITQSPKYLFRKEGQNVTLSCEQNLNHDAMYWYRQDPGQGLRLIYYSQIVNDFQKGDIAEGYSVSREKKESFPLTVTSAQKNPTAFYLCASRDTAQETQYFGPGTRLLVL.